This note documents a single T cell receptor beta chain sequence. The cohort comprised adults aged about 18 to 100 years residing in 20 to 25 US areas. The protocol was immunoSEQ multiplex PCR, while the TCRdb copy is restricted to in-frame clones and leaves out a portion. The data hold some 150,000 clones, with 60% to 80% observed a single time. Losses at the gene ends were 6 bases for V and 2 bases for J; bases not matched to a gene: 7. Per the germline V gene, CDR1 is SQVTM and CDR2 is ANQGSEA. This CDR3 comprises 14 residues. This record comes from a study of blood T cell repertoires in COVID-19. The sample taken for sequencing was PBMCs or T cells enriched from blood (not recorded which). This chain links TRBV29-1 with TRBJ1-5; 7 positions agree with TRBD1. The TCR sequence derives from a woman in her fifties or sixties who had recovered from COVID-19. In nucleotides, the CDR3 is TGCAGCGTGGGGAACAGGGGTGGCAATCAGCCCCAGCATTTT. As protein: CSVGNRGGNQPQHF.